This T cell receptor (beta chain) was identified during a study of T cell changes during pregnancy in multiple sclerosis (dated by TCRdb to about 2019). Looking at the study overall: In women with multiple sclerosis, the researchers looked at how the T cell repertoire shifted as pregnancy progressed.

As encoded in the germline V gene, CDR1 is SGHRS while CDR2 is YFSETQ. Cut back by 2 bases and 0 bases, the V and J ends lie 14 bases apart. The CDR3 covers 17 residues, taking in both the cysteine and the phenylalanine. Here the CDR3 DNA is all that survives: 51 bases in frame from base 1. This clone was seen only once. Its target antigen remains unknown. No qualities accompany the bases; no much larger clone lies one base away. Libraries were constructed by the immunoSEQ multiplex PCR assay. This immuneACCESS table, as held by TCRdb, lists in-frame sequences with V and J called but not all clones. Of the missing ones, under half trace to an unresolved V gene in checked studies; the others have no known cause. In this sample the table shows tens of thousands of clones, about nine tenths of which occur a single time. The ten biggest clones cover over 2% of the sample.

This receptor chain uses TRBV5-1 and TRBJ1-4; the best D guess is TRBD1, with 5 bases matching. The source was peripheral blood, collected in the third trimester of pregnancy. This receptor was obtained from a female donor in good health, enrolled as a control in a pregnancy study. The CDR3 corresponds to CASSFSGGEATNEKLFF. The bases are TGCGCCAGCAGCTTTTCGGGGGGGGAGGCAACTAATGAAAAACTGTTTTTT.